This entry concerns a single T cell receptor beta chain. This clonotype turned up a few times. Its antigen target is currently unknown. Per-nucleotide qualities are absent, and no much larger clonotype sits a single base away. This sample is part of a study of Graves' ophthalmopathy and Graves' hyperthyroidism (dated by TCRdb to the late 2010s). Some background on the complete study: Hyperthyroidism was considered stable if no progression to ophthalmopathy occurred within 18 months of follow-up. The study used signatures of the TCR beta repertoire to tell Graves' ophthalmopathy apart from Graves' hyperthyroidism and to predict which patients would progress to ophthalmopathy. In total, under 150 blood samples were TCR-sequenced: some 40 ophthalmopathy, about 75 hyperthyroidism and about 17 hyperthyroidism-to-ophthalmopathy patients. To explore V-J signatures distinguishing ophthalmopathy from hyperthyroidism, a discovery set of under 110 patients (roughly 45 ophthalmopathy, over 55 stable hyperthyroidism) was enrolled. An independent validation cohort was composed of some 19 hyperthyroidism patients and over 15 patients who later progressed from hyperthyroidism to ophthalmopathy. In a handful of hyperthyroidism patients, the T-cell repertoire of thyroid tissue was compared with the T-cell repertoire of blood. Following sampling, methimazole starting at 30 mg daily was administered to hyperthyroidism patients, and high-dose intravenous methylprednisolone was administered to ophthalmopathy patients.

What the work shows at the level of the full study, not this receptor alone: No statistical method was used to predetermine the sample size, and group allocation was not hidden from the investigators. Most of the expanded thyroid clonotypes with a frequency above 0.001 were also detected in blood, and it was suggested that the thyroid immune response may be reflected by blood repertoires. In validation, the model predicted ophthalmopathy progression with about 71% sensitivity and 72% to 80% specificity; eleven to twelve predicted patients were CT-confirmed with GO in a median of about 7.1 months. In cross-validation, the 13-signature model distinguished ophthalmopathy from stable hyperthyroidism with 85% to 90% sensitivity and around 82% specificity, and in the test set the corresponding values were approximately 80% and 68%.

For repertoire sequencing, TCR beta CDR3 regions were amplified from RNA transcripts. A first-round RT-PCR used HTBI primers with the Qiagen OneStep RT-PCR kit, followed by a second-round multiplex PCR, size selection and purification. The libraries underwent paired-end sequencing with 100 bp reads on an Illumina HiSeq2000. In the authors' own workflow: SOAPnuke was used to process the reads, removing any read that contained adapters or uncalled bases, had a mean Phred below 15, or lacked an exact match to the constant primer or identifier. High-quality paired reads were merged with COPE v1.2.5. Each unique nucleotide sequence was treated as a clonotype, and MiTCR v1.1 was used to align the clonotypes to the IMGT TRB V, D and J references. The analysis was limited to V-J combinations with a frequency above 0.0001, which together covered over 99% of the repertoires. A TCR clonal expansion and chaos score per V-J combination was defined as the ratio of F50 clonal expansion to chaos observed in the TCRdist matrix. Welch's t-statistics and random forest were used to reduce features to 13 V-J combinations, which were fed into a naive Bayes classifier. Thyroid-blood repertoire similarity was quantified with the Morisita-Horn index. The public reads were quality trimmed at Q25 with fastp and then assembled into clones with MiXCR by TCRdb, keeping productive beta chains. Duplicate CDR3 protein sequences are folded into a single record with the most common DNA and genes. TCRdb, not the original authors, processed these V and J calls. The table for this sample lists 500,000 to 600,000 distinct CDR3 sequences; under 40% of them were counted only once. Around 4% of the sample lies in the top ten.

Patients with hyperthyroidism were aged 18 to 65 years, had been newly diagnosed, and had a disease duration of less than 2 months. Patients with other autoimmune diseases, uncontrolled infections, pregnancy or lactation were excluded from the study. Diagnosis was based on clinical symptoms, serum thyroxine, TRAb, thyroid ultrasound and orbital computed tomography. Total RNA was extracted with Trizol reagent and quality-checked on an Agilent 2100 Bioanalyzer. CDR1 and CDR2 (DFQATT, SNEGSKA) derive from the germline V gene (reference sequence). V is clipped by 2 bases and J by 5 bases, and the sequence between their germline boundaries is 18 bases long. Its CDR3 holds 15 amino acids, cysteine through phenylalanine. Only the CDR3 DNA is retained, 45 bases long and in frame from the first base.

The V and J genes are TRBV20-1 and TRBJ1-2; a tentative D match to TRBD1 spans 5 bases. The sample was peripheral blood or thyroid tissue (not recorded which). The sequence was obtained from an adult man with Graves' hyperthyroidism. The sequenced DNA: TGCAGTGCTAGATGGGTGGGACCGAGGGATTATGGCTACACCTTC. This yields the protein CSARWVGPRDYGYTF.